This T cell receptor (beta chain) was recovered during a study of blood T cells in healthy people across ages. Findings of the study overall: The study could not conclusively compare naive and antigen-experienced cells, given its unsorted PBMCs. Per-million-T-cell TCR beta diversity fell roughly linearly with age.

CDR1 and CDR2 (germline): SEHNR, FQNEAQ (reference sequence). This CDR3 has 17 amino acids. V gave up 5 bases and J gave up 0 bases, with 19 bases separating them. To note about this clonotype: Its antigen is unidentified.

It was with a sample-barcoded 5' primer and a J-beta primer mix that a second PCR of about 6 to 12 cycles was run. TCRdb fed the 5' RACE reads into MiXCR, producing one record per CDR3 protein. The table includes fewer than 1,000,000 distinct CDR3 sequences, more than 40% detected once. This sequence joins TRBV7-9 and TRBJ1-2, with D perhaps TRBD1 (6 bases). Sequences were obtained from blood. The receptor comes from a man aged 55 to 70 in good health. The CDR3 sequence is CASSPLRTATANYGYTF. Written as DNA, the CDR3 is TGTGCCAGCAGCCCCCTTCGGACAGCGACAGCTAACTATGGCTACACCTTC.